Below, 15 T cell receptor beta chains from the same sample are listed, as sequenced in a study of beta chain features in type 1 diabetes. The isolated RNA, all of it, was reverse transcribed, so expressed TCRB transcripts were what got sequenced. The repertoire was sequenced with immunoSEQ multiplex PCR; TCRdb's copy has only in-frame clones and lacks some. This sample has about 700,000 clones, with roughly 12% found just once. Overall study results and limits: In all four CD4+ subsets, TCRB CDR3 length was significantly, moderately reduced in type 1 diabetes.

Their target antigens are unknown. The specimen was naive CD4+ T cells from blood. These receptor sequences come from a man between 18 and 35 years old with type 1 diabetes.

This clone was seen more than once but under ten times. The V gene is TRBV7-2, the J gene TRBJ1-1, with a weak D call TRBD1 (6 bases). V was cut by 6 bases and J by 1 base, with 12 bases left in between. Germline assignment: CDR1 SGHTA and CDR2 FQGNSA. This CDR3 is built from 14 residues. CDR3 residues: CASSPNRENTEAFF. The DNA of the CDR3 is TGTGCCAGCAGTCCGAACAGGGAGAACACTGAAGCTTTCTTT.

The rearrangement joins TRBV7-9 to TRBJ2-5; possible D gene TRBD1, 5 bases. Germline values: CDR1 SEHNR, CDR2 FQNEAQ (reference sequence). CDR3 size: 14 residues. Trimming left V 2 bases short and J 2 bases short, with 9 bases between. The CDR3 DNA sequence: TGTGCCAGCAGCTTATCCCAGGGTCAAGAGACCCAGTACTTC. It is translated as CASSLSQGQETQYF.

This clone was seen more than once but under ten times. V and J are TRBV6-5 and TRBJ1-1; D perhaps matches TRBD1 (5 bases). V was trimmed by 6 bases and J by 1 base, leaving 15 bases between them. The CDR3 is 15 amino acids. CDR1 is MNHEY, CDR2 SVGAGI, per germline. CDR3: CASSPKYDRNTEAFF. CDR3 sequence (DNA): TGTGCCAGCAGCCCAAAATACGACAGGAACACTGAAGCTTTCTTT.

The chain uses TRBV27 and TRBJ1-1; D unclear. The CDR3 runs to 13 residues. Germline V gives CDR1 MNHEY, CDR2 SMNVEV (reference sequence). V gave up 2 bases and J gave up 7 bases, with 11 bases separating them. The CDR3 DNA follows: TGTGCCAGCAGTTTAAGTGGGCAAGGTGAAGCTTTCTTT. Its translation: CASSLSGQGEAFF.

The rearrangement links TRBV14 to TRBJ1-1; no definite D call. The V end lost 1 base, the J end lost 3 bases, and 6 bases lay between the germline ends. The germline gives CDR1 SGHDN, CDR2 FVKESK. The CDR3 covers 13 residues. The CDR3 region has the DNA TGTGCCAGCAGCCAAGTCCCGTACACTGAAGCTTTCTTT. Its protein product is CASSQVPYTEAFF.

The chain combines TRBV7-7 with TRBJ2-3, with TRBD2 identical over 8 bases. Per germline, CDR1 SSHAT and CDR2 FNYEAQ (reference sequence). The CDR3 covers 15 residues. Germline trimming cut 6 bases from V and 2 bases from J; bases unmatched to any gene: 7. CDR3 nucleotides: TGTGCCAGCAGTTGGAGCGGGGGTCCCACAGATACGCAGTATTTT. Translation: CASSWSGGPTDTQYF.

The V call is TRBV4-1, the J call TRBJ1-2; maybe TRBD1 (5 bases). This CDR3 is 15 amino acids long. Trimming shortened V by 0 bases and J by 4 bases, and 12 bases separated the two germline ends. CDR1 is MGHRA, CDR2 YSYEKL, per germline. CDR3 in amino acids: CASSQDPGLAYGYTF. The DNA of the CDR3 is TGCGCCAGCAGCCAAGACCCGGGACTTGCCTATGGCTACACCTTC.

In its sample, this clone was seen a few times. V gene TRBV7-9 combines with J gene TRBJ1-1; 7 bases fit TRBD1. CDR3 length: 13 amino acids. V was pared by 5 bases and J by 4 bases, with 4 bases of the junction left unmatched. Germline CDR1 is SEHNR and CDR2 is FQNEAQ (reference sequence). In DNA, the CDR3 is TGTGCCAGCAGCCCCAGACAGGGCACTGAAGCTTTCTTT. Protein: CASSPRQGTEAFF.

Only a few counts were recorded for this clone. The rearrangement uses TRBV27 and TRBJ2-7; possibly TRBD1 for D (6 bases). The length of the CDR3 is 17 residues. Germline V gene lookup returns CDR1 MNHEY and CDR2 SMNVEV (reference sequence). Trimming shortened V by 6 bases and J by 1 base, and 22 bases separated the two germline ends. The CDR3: CASSLHPRDTVSYEQYF. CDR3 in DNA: TGTGCCAGCAGCCTACATCCCCGGGACACGGTATCCTACGAGCAGTACTTC.

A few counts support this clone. CDR3 region: CASSRYGGGDFSYNEQFF. In DNA form, the CDR3 reads TGCGCCAGCAGCCGCTACGGGGGGGGTGATTTCTCCTACAATGAGCAGTTCTTC. The chain recombines TRBV4-1 with TRBJ2-1; TRBD2 matches 8 bases. CDR3 length: 18 residues. CDR1 and CDR2 (germline): MGHRA, YSYEKL. Trimming at V came to 4 bases and at J to 0 bases, leaving 11 bases not matched to a gene.

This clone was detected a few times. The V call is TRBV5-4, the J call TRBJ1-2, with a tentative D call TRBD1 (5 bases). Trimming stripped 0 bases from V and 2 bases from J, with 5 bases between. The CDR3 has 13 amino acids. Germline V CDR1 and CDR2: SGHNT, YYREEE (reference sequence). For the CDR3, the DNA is TGTGCCAGCAGCTTGGACAGGAACTATGGCTACACCTTC. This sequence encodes CASSLDRNYGYTF.

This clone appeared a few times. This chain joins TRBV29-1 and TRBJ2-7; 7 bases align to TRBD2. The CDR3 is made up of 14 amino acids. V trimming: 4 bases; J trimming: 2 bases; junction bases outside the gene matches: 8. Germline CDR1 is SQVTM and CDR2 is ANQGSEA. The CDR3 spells CSVVYPGLPYEQYF. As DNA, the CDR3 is TGCAGCGTTGTTTACCCGGGACTACCCTACGAGCAGTACTTC.

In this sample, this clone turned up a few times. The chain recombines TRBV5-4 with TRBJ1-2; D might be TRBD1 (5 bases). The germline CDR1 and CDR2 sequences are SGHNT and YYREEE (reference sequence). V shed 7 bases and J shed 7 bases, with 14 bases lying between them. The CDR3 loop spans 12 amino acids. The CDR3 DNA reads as TGTGCCAGCCACCACCCCAGGGTTGGCTACACCTTC. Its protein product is CASHHPRVGYTF.

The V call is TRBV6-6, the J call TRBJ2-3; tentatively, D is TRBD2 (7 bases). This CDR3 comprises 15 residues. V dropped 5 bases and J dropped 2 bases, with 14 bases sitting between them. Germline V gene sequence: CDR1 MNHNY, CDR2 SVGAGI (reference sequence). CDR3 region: CASSGYGGATDTQYF. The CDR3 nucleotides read TGTGCCAGCAGTGGCTATGGGGGGGCCACAGATACGCAGTATTTT.

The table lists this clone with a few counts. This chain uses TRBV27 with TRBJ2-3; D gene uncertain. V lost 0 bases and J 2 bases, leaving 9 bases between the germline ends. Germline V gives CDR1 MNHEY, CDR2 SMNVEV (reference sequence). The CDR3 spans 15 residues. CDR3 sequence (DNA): TGTGCCAGCAGTTTATCAGGGCACGCCACAGATACGCAGTATTTT. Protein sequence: CASSLSGHATDTQYF.